The 2 T cell receptor beta chains reported below all come from one sample, sequenced in a study of HIV-infected patients and healthy controls. TCRdb called the 5' RACE reads again in MiXCR, with one record for every CDR3 protein. The sample has about 63,000 distinct CDR3 sequences, 16% seen once; the top ten hold approximately 5%. Sequencing input: CD4+ T cells from blood. These TCRs come from a human donor in good health.

This clonotype was recorded at least ten times. This rearrangement joins TRBV6-2 or TRBV6-3 to TRBJ2-2; D might be TRBD1 or TRBD2, each matching 5 bases. Germline V gene data show CDR1 as MNHEY and CDR2 as SVGEGT. V was trimmed by 6 bases and J by 4 bases, leaving 15 bases between them. The CDR3 sequence is 15 residues long. As DNA, the CDR3 is TGTGCCAGCAGCAGCCGAGGGGCAGGCACCGGGGAGCTGTTTTTT. Amino acid sequence: CASSSRGAGTGELFF.

This clonotype was counted a few times. V is TRBV5-1 and J is TRBJ2-1; tentatively, D is TRBD2 (5 bases). The germline V gene has CDR1 SGHRS and CDR2 YFSETQ. The V end lost 5 bases, the J end lost 7 bases, and 19 bases lay between the germline ends. The CDR3 has 15 residues. CDR3 DNA: TGCGCCAGCAGGTTGACTACTAACTCGGCAAATGAGCAGTTCTTC. Translating it yields CASRLTTNSANEQFF.